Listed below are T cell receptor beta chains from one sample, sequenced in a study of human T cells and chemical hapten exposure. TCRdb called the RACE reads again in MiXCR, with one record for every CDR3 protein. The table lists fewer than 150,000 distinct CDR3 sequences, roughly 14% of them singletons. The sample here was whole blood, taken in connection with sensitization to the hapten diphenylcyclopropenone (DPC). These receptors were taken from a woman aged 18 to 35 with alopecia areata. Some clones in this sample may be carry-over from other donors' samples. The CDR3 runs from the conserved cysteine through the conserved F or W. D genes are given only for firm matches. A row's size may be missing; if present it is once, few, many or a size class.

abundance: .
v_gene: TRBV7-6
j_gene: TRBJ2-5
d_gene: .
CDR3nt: TGTGCCAGCAGCAAGACCATCGCGGAGACCCAGTACTTC
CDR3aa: CASSKTIAETQYF

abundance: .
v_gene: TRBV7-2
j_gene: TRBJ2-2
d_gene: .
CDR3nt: TGTGCCAGCAGCCCCCCCGCAGGATTCGCGAACACCGGGGAGCTGTTTTTT
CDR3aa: CASSPPAGFANTGELFF

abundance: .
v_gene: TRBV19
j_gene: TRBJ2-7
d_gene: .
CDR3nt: TGTGCCAGTACCCCCAACGTGGGAGTATTCTACGAGCAGTACTTC
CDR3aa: CASTPNVGVFYEQYF

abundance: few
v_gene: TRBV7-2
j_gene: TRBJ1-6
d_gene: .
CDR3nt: TGTGCCAGCAGCTTAGGGGGCAAATCACCCCTCCACTTT
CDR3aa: CASSLGGKSPLHF

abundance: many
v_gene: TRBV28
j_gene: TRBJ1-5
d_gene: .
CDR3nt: TGTGGGGTTGGAGGGTATAGCAATCAGCCCCAGCATTTT
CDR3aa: CGVGGYSNQPQHF

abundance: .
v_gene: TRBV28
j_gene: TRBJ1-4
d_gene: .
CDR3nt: TGTGCCAGCACGGGACGTGGAAAACTGTTTTTT
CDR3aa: CASTGRGKLFF

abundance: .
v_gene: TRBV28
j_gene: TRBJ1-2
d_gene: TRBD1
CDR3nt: TGTGCCAGCAGTTTATCCCTAGGACAGGCTAACTATGGCTACACCTTC
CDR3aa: CASSLSLGQANYGYTF

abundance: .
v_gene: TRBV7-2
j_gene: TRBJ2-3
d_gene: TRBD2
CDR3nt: TGTGCCAGCAGCCCGAGACTAGCGGGGGGGCATTTAGATACGCAGTATTTT
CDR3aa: CASSPRLAGGHLDTQYF

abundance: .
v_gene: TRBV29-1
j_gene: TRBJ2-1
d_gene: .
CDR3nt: TGCAGCGTACCTACAGGGTTGAGTGGTTACAATGAGCAGTTCTTC
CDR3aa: CSVPTGLSGYNEQFF

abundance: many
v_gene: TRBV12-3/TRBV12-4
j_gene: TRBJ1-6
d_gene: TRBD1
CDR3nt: TGTGCCAGCAGCCGGGACAGGGGTTCACCCCTCCACTTT
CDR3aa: CASSRDRGSPLHF

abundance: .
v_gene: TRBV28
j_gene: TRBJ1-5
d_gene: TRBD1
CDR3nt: TGTGCCAGCAGTAAACAGGGGCCCGGTTATCAGCCCCAGCATTTT
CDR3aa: CASSKQGPGYQPQHF

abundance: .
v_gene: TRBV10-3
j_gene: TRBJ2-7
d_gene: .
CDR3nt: TGTGCCATCAGTGATCGAGACTACGAGCAGTACTTC
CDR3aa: CAISDRDYEQYF

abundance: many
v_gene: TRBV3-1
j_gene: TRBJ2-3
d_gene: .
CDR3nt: TGTGCCAGCAGCCAAGATAGGGGAGATACGCAGTATTTT
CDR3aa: CASSQDRGDTQYF

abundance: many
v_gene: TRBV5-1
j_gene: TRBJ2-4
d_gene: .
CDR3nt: TGCGCCAGCAGCTTGGACGGACTAGCCAAAAACATTCAGTACTTC
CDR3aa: CASSLDGLAKNIQYF

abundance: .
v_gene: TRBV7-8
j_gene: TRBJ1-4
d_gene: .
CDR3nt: TGTGCCAGCAGCTTTCTCTCAGGGACTAATGAAAAACTGTTTTTT
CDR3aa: CASSFLSGTNEKLFF

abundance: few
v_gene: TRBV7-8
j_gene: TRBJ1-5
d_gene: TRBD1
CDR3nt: TGTGCCAGCGCCTGGACAGGTCTCAATCAGCCCCAGCATTTT
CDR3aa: CASAWTGLNQPQHF

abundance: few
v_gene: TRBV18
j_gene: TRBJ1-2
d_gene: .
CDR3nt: TGTGCCAGCTCACCCTTGAAAAGACAGGACTATGGCTACACCTTC
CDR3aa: CASSPLKRQDYGYTF

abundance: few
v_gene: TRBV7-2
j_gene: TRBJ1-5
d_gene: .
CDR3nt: TGTGCCAGCAGCTTAGACAAGTATAGCAATCAGCCCCAGCATTTT
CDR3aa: CASSLDKYSNQPQHF

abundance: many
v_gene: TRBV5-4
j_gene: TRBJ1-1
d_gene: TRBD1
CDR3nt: TGTGCCAGCAGCTTGTCCAGGACAGGGGAGATGAACACTGAAGCTTTCTTT
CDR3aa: CASSLSRTGEMNTEAFF

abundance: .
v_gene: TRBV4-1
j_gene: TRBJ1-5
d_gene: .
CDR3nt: TGCGCCAGCAGCCAGGAGGGCCCTCCGTTGAGCAATCAGCCCCAGCATTTT
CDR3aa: CASSQEGPPLSNQPQHF

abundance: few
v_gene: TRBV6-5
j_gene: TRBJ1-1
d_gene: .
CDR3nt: TGTGCCAGCAGTTATCAGGAGTTCCTCCCTTACACTGAAGCTTTCTTT
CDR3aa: CASSYQEFLPYTEAFF

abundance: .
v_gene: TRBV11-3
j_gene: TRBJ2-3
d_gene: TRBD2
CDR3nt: TGTGCCAGCAGCGAGACTAGCGGTAGCACAGATACGCAGTATTTT
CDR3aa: CASSETSGSTDTQYF

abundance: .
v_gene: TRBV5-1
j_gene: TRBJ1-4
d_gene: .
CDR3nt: TGCGCCAGCAGACAAGGCTACCAATCTGCAACTAATGAAAAACTGTTTTTT
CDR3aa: CASRQGYQSATNEKLFF

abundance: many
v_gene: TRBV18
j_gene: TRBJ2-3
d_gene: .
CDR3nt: TGTGCCAGCTCACCGGGCTACAGCAGCACAGATACGCAGTATTTT
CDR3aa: CASSPGYSSTDTQYF

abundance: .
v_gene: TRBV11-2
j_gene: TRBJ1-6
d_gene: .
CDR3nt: TGTGCCAGCAGCTTAGCGGCAGGACACACCAATTCACCCCTCCACTTT
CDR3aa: CASSLAAGHTNSPLHF

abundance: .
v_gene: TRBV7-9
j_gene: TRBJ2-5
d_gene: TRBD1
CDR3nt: TGTGCCAGCAGTTTAGTCCTTGGACAGGGGGAGACCCAGTACTTC
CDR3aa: CASSLVLGQGETQYF

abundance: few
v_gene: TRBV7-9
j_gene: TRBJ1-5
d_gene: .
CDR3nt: TGTGCCAGCAGCTTGGCAGGGCCTCAGCCCCAGCATTTT
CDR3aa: CASSLAGPQPQHF

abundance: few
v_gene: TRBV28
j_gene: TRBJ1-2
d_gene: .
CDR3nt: TGTGCCAGCAGAGTGGGTAACTATGGCTACACCTTC
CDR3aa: CASRVGNYGYTF

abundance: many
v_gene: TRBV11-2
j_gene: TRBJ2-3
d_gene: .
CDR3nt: TGTGCCAGCAGCTTAGATCGAGGAAGATTCACAGATACGCAGTATTTT
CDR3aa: CASSLDRGRFTDTQYF

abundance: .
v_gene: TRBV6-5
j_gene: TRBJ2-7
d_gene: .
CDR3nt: TGTGCCAGCAGTTACCGGCCGGGGGCGGGACAGTCCTACGAGCAGTACTTC
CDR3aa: CASSYRPGAGQSYEQYF

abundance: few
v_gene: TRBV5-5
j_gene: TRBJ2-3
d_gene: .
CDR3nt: TGTGCCAGCAGCTCTCCCTCCGTGACGGATACGCAGTATTTT
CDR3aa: CASSSPSVTDTQYF

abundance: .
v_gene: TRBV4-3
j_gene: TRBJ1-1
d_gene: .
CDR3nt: TGCGCCAGCAGCCAAGATGACATAGTGCCCAGCATGAACACTGAAGCTTTCTTT
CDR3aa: CASSQDDIVPSMNTEAFF

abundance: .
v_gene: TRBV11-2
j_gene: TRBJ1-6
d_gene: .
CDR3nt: TGTGCCAGCAGCTTAGATCCCCTCTCACCCCTCCACTTT
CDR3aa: CASSLDPLSPLHF

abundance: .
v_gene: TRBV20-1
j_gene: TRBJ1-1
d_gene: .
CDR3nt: TGCAGTGCTAGACGCGCAGGGCGACGGGGGGCTTTCTTT
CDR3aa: CSARRAGRRGAFF

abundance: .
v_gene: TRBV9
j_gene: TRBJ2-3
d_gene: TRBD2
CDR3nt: TGTGCCAGCAGCACACCCCATGGCGGGGGGATCACAGATACGCAGTATTTT
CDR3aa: CASSTPHGGGITDTQYF

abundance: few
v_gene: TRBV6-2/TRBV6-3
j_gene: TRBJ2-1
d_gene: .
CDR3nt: TGTGCCAGCAGTCCCGGGGGGACAGCATACAATGAGCAGTTCTTC
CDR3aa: CASSPGGTAYNEQFF

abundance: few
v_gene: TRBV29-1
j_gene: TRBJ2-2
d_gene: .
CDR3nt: TGCAGCGTTGAAGTCGGGACTGGAGGAAGGGAGCTGTTTTTT
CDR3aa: CSVEVGTGGRELFF

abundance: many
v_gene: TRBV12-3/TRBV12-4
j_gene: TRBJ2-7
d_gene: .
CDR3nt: TGTGCCAGCAGCCCCACAGCCGGGACAACTATCTACGAGCAGTACTTC
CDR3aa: CASSPTAGTTIYEQYF

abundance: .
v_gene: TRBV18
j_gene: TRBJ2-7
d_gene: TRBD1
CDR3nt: TGTGCCAGCTCACCATACACGGGACAGGGGTTTTACGAGCAGTACTTC
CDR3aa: CASSPYTGQGFYEQYF

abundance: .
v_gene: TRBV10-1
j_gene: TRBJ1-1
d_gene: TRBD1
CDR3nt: TGCGCCAGCAGTGGGGGGACAGGCACTATGAACACTGAAGCTTTCTTT
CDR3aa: CASSGGTGTMNTEAFF